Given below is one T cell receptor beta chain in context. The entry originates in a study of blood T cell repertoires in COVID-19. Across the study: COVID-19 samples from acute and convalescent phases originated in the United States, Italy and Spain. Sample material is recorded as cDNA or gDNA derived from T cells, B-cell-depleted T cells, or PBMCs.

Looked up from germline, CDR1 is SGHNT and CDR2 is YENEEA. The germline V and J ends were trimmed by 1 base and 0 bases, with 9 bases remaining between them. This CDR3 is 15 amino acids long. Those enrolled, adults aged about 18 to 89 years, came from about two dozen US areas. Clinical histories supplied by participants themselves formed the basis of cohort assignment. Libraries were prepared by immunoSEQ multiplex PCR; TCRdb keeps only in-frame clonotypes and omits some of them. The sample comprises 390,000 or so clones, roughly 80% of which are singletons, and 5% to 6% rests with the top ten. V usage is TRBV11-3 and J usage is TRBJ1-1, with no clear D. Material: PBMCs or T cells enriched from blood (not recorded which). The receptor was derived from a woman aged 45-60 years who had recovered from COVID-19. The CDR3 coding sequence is TGTGCCAGCAGCTTAGTTGGCTTAATGAACACTGAAGCTTTCTTT. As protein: CASSLVGLMNTEAFF.